The 27 T cell receptor beta chains listed next were all sequenced from one sample in a study of T cell responses to AZD1222 COVID-19 vaccine (dated by TCRdb to the early 2020s). Receptors were amplified or captured by the immunoSEQ multiplex PCR assay. Not all clones reach the TCRdb copy of this immuneACCESS table, which keeps in-frame sequences only. Checked studies attribute under half of the gap to unresolved V genes and leave the rest unexplained. The sample records over 150,000 clones, roughly 92% of which are singletons. The ten largest clones represent under 11% of the sample. The label giving this sample's time point can be read as: baseline before first vaccination. The source material was peripheral blood, sampled on day 0 of AZD1222 vaccination. Receptor source: an adult in good health.

J is TRBJ2-6 and V is TRBV19; TRBD1 is a possible D gene (5 bases). Trimming shortened V by 5 bases and J by 2 bases, and 13 bases separated the two germline ends. The length of the CDR3 is 16 residues. Germline-derived CDR1 and CDR2 are LNHDA and SQIVND (reference sequence). CDR3 sequence reads: CASSVDSAAGANVLTF. CDR3 in DNA: TGTGCCAGTAGTGTCGACAGCGCGGCTGGGGCCAACGTCCTGACTTTC.

The J gene is TRBJ2-3, the V gene TRBV4-2; D might be TRBD1 or TRBD2, each matching 5 bases. V gave up 0 bases and J gave up 1 base, with 14 bases separating them. The CDR3 runs to 17 residues. CDR1 LGHNA and CDR2 YNFKEQ come from the germline V gene. CDR3 residues: CASSQDRVRDGTDTQYF. As DNA, the CDR3 is TGTGCCAGCAGCCAAGATAGGGTCAGGGACGGCACAGATACGCAGTATTTT.

The chain has TRBV27 and TRBJ1-3; tentatively, D is TRBD1 (5 bases). The CDR3 runs 17 residues. CDR1 is MNHEY, CDR2 SMNVEV, per germline (reference sequence). Trimming removed 2 bases from V and 0 bases from J, with 14 bases in between. CDR3: CASSLRGDPLSGNTIYF. The DNA of the CDR3 is TGTGCCAGCAGTTTACGTGGGGACCCGCTCTCTGGAAACACCATATATTTT.

The chain carries TRBV9 and TRBJ2-5; D may be TRBD2 (5 bases). The CDR3 loop spans 16 amino acids. The germline gives CDR1 SGDLS, CDR2 YYNGEE. With 4 bases removed from V and 5 bases from J, the gap between germline ends came to 21 bases. Here the CDR3 reads CASSLMILGPVETQYF. CDR3 coding DNA: TGTGCCAGCAGCTTGATGATACTAGGCCCGGTGGAGACCCAGTACTTC.

The rearrangement links TRBV20-1 to TRBJ2-1; tentatively, D is TRBD2 (5 bases). The V end was cut by 3 bases, the J end by 10 bases, with 13 bases between. CDR1 and CDR2 (germline): DFQATT, SNEGSKA (reference sequence). The CDR3 spans 12 residues. The CDR3 region is CSASRPGSEQFF. CDR3 nucleotides: TGCAGTGCTAGTCGGCCGGGGTCAGAGCAGTTCTTC.

The chain joins TRBV24-1 to TRBJ2-5; D is unclear. Trimming cost V 1 base and J 1 base, with 6 bases left between them. Germline lookup yields CDR1 KGHDR and CDR2 SFDVKD. The CDR3 has 14 amino acids. The CDR3 coding sequence is TGTGCCACCAGTGATTTTGCCAGCCAAGAGACCCAGTACTTC. This translates into CATSDFASQETQYF.

The V gene is TRBV27, the J gene TRBJ2-4; a possible D gene is TRBD1 (5 bases). The CDR3 totals 14 residues. V lost 0 bases, J lost 7 bases, and 10 bases lay in between. The germline CDR1 and CDR2 sequences are MNHEY and SMNVEV (reference sequence). DNA of the CDR3: TGTGCCAGCAGTTTATCTGGGGCCGGGAACATTCAGTACTTC. Its translation: CASSLSGAGNIQYF.

The chain employs TRBV3-1 (or the pseudogene TRBV3-2) and TRBJ1-1; D is undetermined. The germline V and J ends were trimmed by 0 bases and 8 bases, with 16 bases remaining between them. Per the germline V gene, CDR1 is LGHDT and CDR2 is YNNKEL (reference sequence). The CDR3 extends over 15 amino acids. This CDR3 reads CASSQEITAVSEAFF. DNA for the CDR3: TGTGCCAGCAGCCAAGAAATTACTGCAGTCTCCGAAGCTTTCTTT.

The chain uses TRBV29-1 and TRBJ1-2; 9 positions match TRBD1. The germline gives CDR1 SQVTM, CDR2 ANQGSEA. CDR3 length equals 15 residues. V lost 3 bases and J lost 6; bases outside the gene matches: 11. CDR3 residues: CSVDRTGEGFHGYTF. The CDR3 nucleotides read TGCAGCGTTGACAGGACAGGGGAAGGATTTCATGGCTACACCTTC.

The CDR3 sequence is CASSLGWGVGETQYF. The CDR3 DNA sequence: TGTGCCAGCAGCTTAGGTTGGGGTGTCGGGGAGACCCAGTACTTC. The rearrangement uses TRBV7-2 and TRBJ2-5; no clear D. The CDR3 sequence is 15 residues long. V shed 1 base and J shed 5 bases, with 14 bases lying between them. Germline V gene data show CDR1 as SGHTA and CDR2 as FQGNSA.

The chain uses TRBV4-1 and TRBJ1-6, with 7 nucleotides matching TRBD1. V trimming: 3 bases; J trimming: 5 bases; junction bases outside the gene matches: 4. Germline values: CDR1 MGHRA, CDR2 YSYEKL. CDR3 length: 15 amino acids. CDR3 DNA: TGCGCCAGCAGCCAGGGGACAGCCGATAATTCACCCCTCCACTTT. Its protein product is CASSQGTADNSPLHF.

The chain employs TRBV2 and TRBJ2-5, with 7 bases that match TRBD2. The germline V gene encodes CDR1 SNHLY and CDR2 FYNNEI. CDR3 length: 15 amino acids. The V segment lost 1 base and the J segment 0 bases; nucleotides outside the gene matches: 2. This CDR3 reads CASSEGLADQETQYF. CDR3 nucleotide sequence: TGTGCCAGCAGTGAAGGGCTAGCGGACCAAGAGACCCAGTACTTC.

The CDR3 DNA follows: TGTGCCACCAGCCAGGGGGCACGGAGCAATCAGCCCCAGCATTTT. Amino acids: CATSQGARSNQPQHF. The chain uses TRBV24-1 and TRBJ1-5, with TRBD1 identical over 8 bases. V shed 7 bases, J shed 1 base, and the junction held 5 bases outside the gene matches. CDR3 length: 15 residues. CDR1 is KGHDR, CDR2 SFDVKD, per germline.

This sequence joins TRBV11-3 and TRBJ2-1; 8 positions match TRBD2. The CDR3 has 17 amino acids. V shed 5 bases and J 0 bases; nucleotides not matched to a gene: 9. CDR1 is SGHNT and CDR2 is YENEEA in the germline V gene. CDR3 sequence reads: CASSPTAGTSSYNEQFF. DNA for the CDR3: TGTGCCAGCAGCCCAACCGCCGGGACTAGCTCCTACAATGAGCAGTTCTTC. The whole variable domain, filled in from reference TRBV11-3 and TRBJ2-1, reads EAGVVQSPRYKIIEKKQPVAFWCNPISGHNTLYWYLQNLGQGPELLIRYENEEAVDDSQLPKDRFSAERLKGVDSTLKIQPAELGDSAVYLCASSPTAGTSSYNEQFFGPGTRLTVL.

This chain connects TRBV6-5 to TRBJ1-1; TRBD1 matches 7 bases. CDR3 size: 13 residues. Germline assignment: CDR1 MNHEY and CDR2 SVGAGI. Trimming took 5 bases from V and 6 from J; bases not matched to a gene: 6. In DNA, the CDR3 is TGTGCCAGCAGTAGGCAGGGGGTCGCTGAAGCTTTCTTT. Its protein product is CASSRQGVAEAFF.

The chain recombines TRBV24-1 with TRBJ1-2, with D unresolved. The CDR3 extends over 14 amino acids. V was trimmed by 4 bases and J by 5 bases, leaving 13 bases between them. Germline CDR1 and CDR2: KGHDR and SFDVKD. The CDR3 DNA reads TGTGCCACCAGTGAAGGTGGGGTGGGTTATGGCTACACCTTC. This sequence encodes CATSEGGVGYGYTF.

The chain joins TRBV7-2 to TRBJ2-5; the D gene is possibly TRBD1 (7 bases). Germline CDR1 is SGHTA and CDR2 is FQGNSA. Trimming stripped 1 base from V and 9 bases from J, with 12 bases between. This CDR3 is built from 13 residues. The CDR3 coding sequence is TGTGCCAGCAGCTTAGAGGGACAGCGGGCCCAGTACTTC. Translated, it gives CASSLEGQRAQYF. The full variable domain, in which reference TRBV7-2 and TRBJ2-5 provide the parts outside the CDR3, is GAGVSQSPSNKVTEKGKDVELRCDPISGHTALYWYRQSLGQGLEFLIYFQGNSAPDKSGLPSDRFSAERTGGSVSTLTIQRTQQEDSAVYLCASSLEGQRAQYFGPGTRLLVL.

This clone was recorded once. This chain connects TRBV5-5 to TRBJ1-2; D is possibly TRBD1 (5 bases). The germline CDR1 and CDR2 sequences are SGHKS and YYEKEE (reference sequence). V lost 0 bases and J lost 0, with 12 bases in between. There are 16 residues in the CDR3. CDR3 nucleotides: TGTGCCAGCAGCTTGGAGGCCCCCAGGGCTAACTATGGCTACACCTTC. Its protein is CASSLEAPRANYGYTF. Combining the CDR3 with reference TRBV5-5 and TRBJ1-2 gives the whole variable domain DAGVTQSPTHLIKTRGQQVTLRCSPISGHKSVSWYQQVLGQGPQFIFQYYEKEERGRGNFPDRFSARQFPNYSSELNVNALLLGDSALYLCASSLEAPRANYGYTFGSGTRLTVV.

This chain connects TRBV3-1 (or the pseudogene TRBV3-2) to TRBJ2-1, with D maybe TRBD1 (6 bases). The CDR3 loop spans 16 amino acids. V gave up 0 bases and J gave up 8 bases, with 17 bases separating them. The germline V gene encodes CDR1 LGHDT and CDR2 YNNKEL (reference sequence). The CDR3, as DNA: TGTGCCAGCAGCCAAGAAAGGGGGAGAGCGTTCGATGAGCAGTTCTTC. Amino acids: CASSQERGRAFDEQFF.

This chain links TRBV9 with TRBJ2-2; D is ambiguous. The germline V and J ends were trimmed by 5 bases and 6 bases, with 17 bases remaining between them. Looked up from germline, CDR1 is SGDLS and CDR2 is YYNGEE. The length of the CDR3 is 15 residues. The CDR3 DNA is TGTGCCAGCAGGCCCCCCGGAGCGTCCCCCGGGGAGCTGTTTTTT. Residues: CASRPPGASPGELFF.

The gene calls are TRBV27 and TRBJ1-5; maybe TRBD1 (6 bases). The CDR3 length is 13 residues. With 6 bases removed from V and 5 bases from J, the gap between germline ends came to 11 bases. CDR1 is MNHEY and CDR2 is SMNVEV in the germline V gene (reference sequence). CDR3 protein: CASSRDTYQPQHF. The CDR3 DNA follows: TGTGCCAGCAGCCGGGACACCTATCAGCCCCAGCATTTT.

The count of this clone is one. The rearrangement joins TRBV19 to TRBJ1-2, with D perhaps matching TRBD1 (5 bases). Deletions cut 10 bases from V and 8 bases from J, with 23 bases between. CDR3 length equals 14 residues. CDR1 and CDR2 from the germline V gene are LNHDA and SQIVND (reference sequence). The CDR3 nucleotides are TGTGCCACCCAAGACCCCGGGGGGATCGTGGGCTACACCTTC. This encodes CATQDPGGIVGYTF.

The rearrangement uses TRBV10-3 and TRBJ1-2; D call uncertain. Deletions cut 5 bases from V and 7 bases from J, with 14 bases between. This CDR3 has 13 residues. The germline V gene has CDR1 ENHRY and CDR2 SYGVKD. CDR3 bases: TGTGCCATCAGTTCACCCCGGGGAGGTGGCTACACCTTC. As protein: CAISSPRGGGYTF.

The chain employs TRBV30 and TRBJ1-1; D gene unclear. The germline V gene encodes CDR1 GTSNPN and CDR2 SVGIG (reference sequence). This CDR3 spans 13 amino acids. Deletions cut 6 bases from V and 8 bases from J, with 19 bases between. Here the CDR3 reads CACPTLGVSEAFF. The DNA for the CDR3 is TGTGCCTGTCCTACCCTTGGGGTCTCGGAAGCTTTCTTT.

The chain couples TRBV7-2 to TRBJ2-1; 7 bases map to TRBD2. This CDR3 has 15 residues. With V trimmed by 3 bases and J by 6 bases, 8 bases remained unmatched. Germline loops: CDR1 SGHTA, CDR2 FQGNSA. Here the CDR3 DNA reads TGTGCCAGCAGCTTGCTTGCGGGGGTTGTCAATGAGCAGTTCTTC. Its protein is CASSLLAGVVNEQFF.

This sequence joins TRBV25-1 and TRBJ1-1; D might be TRBD1 (5 bases). Trimming removed 10 bases at V and 2 bases at J, with 11 bases between. Germline V gene lookup returns CDR1 MGHDK and CDR2 SYGVNS. The CDR3 has 12 amino acids. CDR3 sequence (DNA): TGTGCCACGGGGGGGTATAACACTGAAGCTTTCTTT. This translates into CATGGYNTEAFF.

The V call is TRBV28, the J call TRBJ1-5, with D possibly matching TRBD1 (5 bases). Trimming shortened V by 1 base and J by 9 bases, and 16 bases separated the two germline ends. The CDR3 extends over 15 amino acids. Germline V CDR1 and CDR2: MDHEN, SYDVKM. The CDR3 region has the DNA TGTGCCAGCAGTTTATTAGGAGGGACCGAGGGGCCCCAGCATTTT. Protein: CASSLLGGTEGPQHF.